This T cell receptor beta chain stems from a study of CD8+ T cells in alopecia areata. V lost 6 bases, J lost 0 bases, and 5 bases lay in between. The CDR3 covers 11 residues. Germline CDR1 SQVTM, CDR2 ANQGSEA. The treatment: oral pan-JAK inhibitor, 5-10 mg twice daily. After isolation, RNA underwent reverse transcription to generate cDNA as the sequencing template. TCRdb keeps only in-frame clones here, not all; method: immunoSEQ multiplex PCR. The sample records tens of thousands of clones, around 29% being singletons. This TCR came from a human donor with alopecia areata. This chain links TRBV29-1 with TRBJ1-1; D is unclear. Here the sequenced sample was CD8+ T cells sorted from blood, taken at week 4, from a patient treated with tofacitinib. This CDR3 is CSVWLNTEAFF. The CDR3 DNA reads as TGCAGCGTCTGGCTGAACACTGAAGCTTTCTTT. Drawing the rest from reference TRBV29-1 and TRBJ1-1, the complete variable domain is SAVISQKPSRDICQRGTSLTIQCQVDSQVTMMFWYRQQPGQSLTLIATANQGSEATYESGFVIDKFPISRPNLTFSTLTVSNMSPEDSSIYLCSVWLNTEAFFGQGTRLTVV.